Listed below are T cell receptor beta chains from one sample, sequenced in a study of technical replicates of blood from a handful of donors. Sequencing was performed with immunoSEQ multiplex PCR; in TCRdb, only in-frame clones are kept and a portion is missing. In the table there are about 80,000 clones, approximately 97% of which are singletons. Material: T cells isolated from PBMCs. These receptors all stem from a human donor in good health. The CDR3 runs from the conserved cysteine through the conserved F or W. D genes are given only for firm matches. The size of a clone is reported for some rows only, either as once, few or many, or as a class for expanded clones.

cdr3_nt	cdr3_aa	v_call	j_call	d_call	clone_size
TGTGCCAGCGGTCCGGGACTAGCGGGAAGGGGGGGGTACAATGAGCAGTTCTTC	CASGPGLAGRGGYNEQFF	TRBV27	TRBJ2-1	TRBD2	once
TGTGCCAGTAGTACGACAGACAGGTTCCAAGAGACCCAGTACTTC	CASSTTDRFQETQYF	TRBV19	TRBJ2-5	NA	NA
TGCAGCGCCGGACCGGGGGGGGTTAGATCCTACAATGAGCAGTTCTTC	CSAGPGGVRSYNEQFF	TRBV29-1	TRBJ2-1	TRBD2	NA
TGTGCCAGCAGTTCCTTAGCGGGTGGGTACAATGAGCAGTTCTTC	CASSSLAGGYNEQFF	TRBV28	TRBJ2-1	TRBD2	NA
TGTGCCAGCAGCTTTAGGGGGAACACTGAAGCTTTCTTT	CASSFRGNTEAFF	TRBV11-3	TRBJ1-1	NA	NA
TGTGCCAGCAGCTCGCCGGACAAGGTAGTTGGCACTGAAGCTTTCTTT	CASSSPDKVVGTEAFF	TRBV11-3	TRBJ1-1	NA	NA
TGCGCCAGCAGCCTTACTTCCCCCCCCACAGATACGCAGTATTTT	CASSLTSPPTDTQYF	TRBV4-1	TRBJ2-3	NA	NA
TGTGCCAGCAGCTTAGGGGGAGGAGAGACCCAGTACTTC	CASSLGGGETQYF	TRBV11-2	TRBJ2-5	NA	NA
TGTGCCAGCACAGGAACTGGGGCCAACGTCCTGACTTTC	CASTGTGANVLTF	TRBV27	TRBJ2-6	NA	NA
TGTGCCAGCAGCTTAGAGTGGGGCCAGGGGCTGTACTTC	CASSLEWGQGLYF	TRBV7-2	TRBJ2-7	NA	NA
TGTGCCACCACAGAAATGGCCGGGGAGCTGTTTTTT	CATTEMAGELFF	TRBV10-3	TRBJ2-2	NA	NA
TGTGCCAGCAGCCGCCAGACTAGCGGGGGGGCTCTAGATGAGCAGTTCTTC	CASSRQTSGGALDEQFF	TRBV7-3	TRBJ2-1	TRBD2	NA
TGTGCCAGCGCGCACGGGGCCGGGGGTGAAAAACTGTTTTTT	CASAHGAGGEKLFF	TRBV28	TRBJ1-4	NA	NA
TGTGCCAGCAGTTACCGCGGGACAGACACTGAAGCTTTCTTT	CASSYRGTDTEAFF	TRBV6-5	TRBJ1-1	TRBD1	NA
TGTGCCTGGAGGAGAGGGGGCAACACTGAAGCTTTCTTT	CAWRRGGNTEAFF	TRBV30	TRBJ1-1	TRBD1	NA
TGTGCCTGGAATCTGCGCGGAATCACTGAAGCTTTCTTT	CAWNLRGITEAFF	TRBV30	TRBJ1-1	NA	once
TGTGCCAGCAGCTTAGGGACAGTCCAGCCCCAGCATTTT	CASSLGTVQPQHF	TRBV7-8	TRBJ1-5	NA	NA
TGCGCCAGCAGCCACTCGAACCTACAGGGGGCGGACACTGAAGCTTTCTTT	CASSHSNLQGADTEAFF	TRBV4-1	TRBJ1-1	TRBD1	NA
TGTGCCAGCAGCGGTGGGCTCCTCTACGAGCAGTACTTC	CASSGGLLYEQYF	TRBV11-2	TRBJ2-7	NA	NA
TGTGCCAGCAGCATCGACAAAGATTATCCCTACGAGCAGTACTTC	CASSIDKDYPYEQYF	TRBV21-1	TRBJ2-7	NA	NA
TGTGCCTGGAGTCAACAGGTGTTCTACAATGAGCAGTTCTTC	CAWSQQVFYNEQFF	TRBV30	TRBJ2-1	NA	NA
TGTGCCAGTAGTATACCACAGGACAGGGGATATTTCAGGGACACTGAAGCTTTCTTT	CASSIPQDRGYFRDTEAFF	TRBV19	TRBJ1-1	TRBD1	once
TGCGCCAGCACCACATCCCAGGGGTCCGGCGTCCTGACTTTC	CASTTSQGSGVLTF	TRBV5-1	TRBJ2-6	NA	NA
TGTGCCAGCAGCTTAGCACAGGGATTTGGCGGGGGCGGCTACACCTTC	CASSLAQGFGGGGYTF	TRBV7-9	TRBJ1-2	NA	NA
TGTGCCAGCAGCGCTGGGACTAGCTTAACAGATACGCAGTATTTT	CASSAGTSLTDTQYF	TRBV9	TRBJ2-3	TRBD2	NA
TGTGCCAGCAGTGAATGGGGAGGAGGCAACGGGGAGCTGTTTTTT	CASSEWGGGNGELFF	TRBV25-1	TRBJ2-2	NA	NA
TGCGCCAGCATTACCCCGGAACCTTCTAAGGGAGTGAACACTGAAGCTTTCTTT	CASITPEPSKGVNTEAFF	TRBV4-1	TRBJ1-1	NA	NA
TGTGCCAGCACCTTCCAGGGGGGCTCATGGGGCTACACCTTC	CASTFQGGSWGYTF	TRBV6-5	TRBJ1-2	TRBD1	NA
TGCGCCAGCAGCCAAGATGGGACAGGGACGTACAATGAGCAGTTCTTC	CASSQDGTGTYNEQFF	TRBV4-1	TRBJ2-1	TRBD1	once
TGTGCCAGCAGCTCGTACAGGGTTTTGGCCAAAAACATTCAGTACTTC	CASSSYRVLAKNIQYF	TRBV7-6	TRBJ2-4	NA	NA